This T cell receptor (beta chain) was found in a study of identical twins. Findings and caveats of the study: The same donors were not followed; conclusions instead depended on cross-sectional statistical analysis.

It was template switching that added a universal primer site, and there were unique molecular identifiers on the cDNA. TCRdb re-called the 5' RACE reads through MiXCR, storing one row per CDR3 protein. This table holds about 250,000 distinct CDR3 sequences, 7.5% found once. This clonotype was detected many times. The antigen is unknown. The CDR3 is 13 residues long. Germline V gene sequence: CDR1 MDHEN, CDR2 SYDVKM. Unmatched junction bases numbered 2, after V lost 5 bases and J lost 7 bases. In every case, the donor was a healthy Caucasian. Another study also made use of these data, one on yellow fever vaccine responses in identical twins. As that study records: Twins' T cell vaccine responses reportedly looked partly convergent, partly personalized.

The sample comprised CD8+ T cells sorted from blood. The V gene is TRBV28, the J gene TRBJ2-5, with 12 bases identical to TRBD2. The clonotype was recovered from a woman aged 18-29 years in good health. CDR3 coding DNA: TGTGCCAGCAGTCCGGGACTAGCGGGGACCCAGTACTTC. It yields the protein CASSPGLAGTQYF.